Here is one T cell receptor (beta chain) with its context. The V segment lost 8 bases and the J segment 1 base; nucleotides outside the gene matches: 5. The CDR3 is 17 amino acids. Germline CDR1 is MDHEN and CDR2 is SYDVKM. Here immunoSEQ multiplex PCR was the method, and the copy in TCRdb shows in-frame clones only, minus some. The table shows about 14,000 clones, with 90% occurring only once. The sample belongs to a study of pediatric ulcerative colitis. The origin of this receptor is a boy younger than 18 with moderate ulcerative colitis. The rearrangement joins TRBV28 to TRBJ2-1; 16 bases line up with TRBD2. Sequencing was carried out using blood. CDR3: CASCGTSGRGSYNEQFF. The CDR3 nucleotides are TGTGCCAGCTGCGGGACTAGCGGGAGGGGGTCCTACAATGAGCAGTTCTTC. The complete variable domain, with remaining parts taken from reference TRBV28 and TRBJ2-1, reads DVKVTQSSRYLVKRTGEKVFLECVQDMDHENMFWYRQDPGLGLRLIYFSYDVKMKEKGDIPEGYSVSREKKERFSLILESASTNQTSMYLCASCGTSGRGSYNEQFFGPGTRLTVL.